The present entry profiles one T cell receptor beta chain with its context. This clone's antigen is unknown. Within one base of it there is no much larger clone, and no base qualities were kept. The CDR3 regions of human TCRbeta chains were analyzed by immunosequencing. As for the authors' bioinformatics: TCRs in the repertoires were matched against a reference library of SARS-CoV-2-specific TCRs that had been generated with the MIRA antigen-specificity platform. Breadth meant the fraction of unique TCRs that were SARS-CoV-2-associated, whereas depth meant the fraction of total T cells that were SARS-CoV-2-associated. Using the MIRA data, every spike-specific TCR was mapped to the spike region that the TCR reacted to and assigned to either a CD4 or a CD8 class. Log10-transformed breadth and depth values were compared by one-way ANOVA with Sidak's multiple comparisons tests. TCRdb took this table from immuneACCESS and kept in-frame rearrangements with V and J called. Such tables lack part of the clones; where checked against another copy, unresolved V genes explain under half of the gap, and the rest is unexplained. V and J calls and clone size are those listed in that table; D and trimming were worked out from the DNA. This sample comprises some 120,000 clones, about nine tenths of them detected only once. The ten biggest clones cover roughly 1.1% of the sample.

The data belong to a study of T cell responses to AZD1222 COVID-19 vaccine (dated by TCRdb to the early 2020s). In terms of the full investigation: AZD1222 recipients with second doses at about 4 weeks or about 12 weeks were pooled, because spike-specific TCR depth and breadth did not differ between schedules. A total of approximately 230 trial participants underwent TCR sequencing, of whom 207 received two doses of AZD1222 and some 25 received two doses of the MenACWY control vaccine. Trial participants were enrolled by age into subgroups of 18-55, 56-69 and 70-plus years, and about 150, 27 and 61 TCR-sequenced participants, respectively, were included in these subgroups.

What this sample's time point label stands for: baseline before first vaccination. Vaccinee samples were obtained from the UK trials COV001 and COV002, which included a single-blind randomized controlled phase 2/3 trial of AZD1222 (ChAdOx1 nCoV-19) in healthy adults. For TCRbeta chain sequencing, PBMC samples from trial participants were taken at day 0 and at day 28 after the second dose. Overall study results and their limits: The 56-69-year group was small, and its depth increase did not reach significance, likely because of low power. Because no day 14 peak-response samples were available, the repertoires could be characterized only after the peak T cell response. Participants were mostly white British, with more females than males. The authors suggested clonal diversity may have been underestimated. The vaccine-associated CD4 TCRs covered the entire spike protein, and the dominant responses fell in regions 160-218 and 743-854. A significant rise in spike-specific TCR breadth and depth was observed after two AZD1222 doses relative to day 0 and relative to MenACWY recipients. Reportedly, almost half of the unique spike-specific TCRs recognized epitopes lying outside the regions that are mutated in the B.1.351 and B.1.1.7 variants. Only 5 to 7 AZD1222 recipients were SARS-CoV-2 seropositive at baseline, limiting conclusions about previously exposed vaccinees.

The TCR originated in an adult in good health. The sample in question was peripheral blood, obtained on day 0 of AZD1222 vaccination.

The DNA sequence is TGTGCCAGCAGTCCTAATGGGAATGAGCAGTTCTTC. Its product reads: CASSPNGNEQFF. The chain is made from TRBV6-5 and TRBJ2-1; no D gene call is confident. From cysteine to phenylalanine, the CDR3 is 12 amino acids long. The sequence is cut down to CDR3 DNA, 36 bases in frame from base 1. The V end loses 5 bases and the J end loses 7 bases, and a stretch of 9 bases separates them. In the germline V gene, CDR1 corresponds to MNHEY and CDR2 to SVGAGI.